This entry lists 27 T cell receptor beta chains sequenced from one sample in a study of identifying expanded T cells in peripheral blood. Sequencing used immunoSEQ multiplex PCR; TCRdb keeps in-frame clones, though not all of them. The sample holds some 99,000 clones, about 87% seen once. Sequencing used blood. The source of these receptors is a person aged 18 to 69 in good health.

The gene calls are TRBV28 and TRBJ1-4; 7 bases are a match to TRBD1. The CDR3 extends over 14 amino acids. Germline V gene data show CDR1 as MDHEN and CDR2 as SYDVKM. V was clipped by 6 bases and J by 8 bases; unmatched bases: 9. CDR3 in amino acids: CASRSTGRDEKLFF. The CDR3 nucleotides read TGTGCCAGCAGATCGACAGGGAGGGACGAAAAACTGTTTTTT.

V and J are TRBV7-2 and TRBJ1-6; a possible D gene is TRBD1 (5 bases). This CDR3 is 15 amino acids long. Germline V lookup: CDR1 SGHTA, CDR2 FQGNSA. The V and J ends lost 4 bases and 4 bases respectively, with 11 bases between them. This chain's CDR3 is CASSSGQLYNSPLHF. CDR3 nucleotides: TGTGCCAGCAGCTCCGGACAACTTTATAATTCACCCCTCCACTTT.

V and J are TRBV6-5 and TRBJ2-7; the D call may be TRBD1 or TRBD2 (5 bases each). This CDR3 region has 16 residues. Germline V gives CDR1 MNHEY, CDR2 SVGAGI. Trimming shortened V by 0 bases and J by 0 bases, and 12 bases separated the two germline ends. The CDR3 DNA follows: TGTGCCAGCAGTTACTCGACATGGGGGTTCTCCTACGAGCAGTACTTC. Amino acids: CASSYSTWGFSYEQYF.

This clone was seen a few times. The chain joins TRBV14 to TRBJ2-3; D call uncertain. This CDR3 has 13 residues. V was clipped by 4 bases and J by 6 bases, with 11 bases between them. CDR1 and CDR2 (germline): SGHDN, FVKESK. Written as DNA, the CDR3 is TGTGCCAGCAGCCCCGGCCACGCCGATACGCAGTATTTT. It specifies CASSPGHADTQYF. The entire variable domain, with the rest obtained from reference TRBV14 and TRBJ2-3, is as follows: EAGVTQFPSHSVIEKGQTVTLRCDPISGHDNLYWYRRVMGKEIKFLLHFVKESKQDESGMPNNRFLAERTGGTYSTLKVQPAELEDSGVYFCASSPGHADTQYFGPGTRLTVL.

This clone was counted only a few times. The junction and the germline gene differ at one end; a read error may be behind it. The CDR3 sequence: CASSPQGQGVFGYTF. The CDR3 nucleotides read TGTGCCAGCTCCCCACAGGGACAGGGGGTGTTTGGCTACACCTTC. This chain joins TRBV18 and TRBJ1-2; 11 nucleotides agree with TRBD1. The CDR3 covers 15 residues. Germline lookup yields CDR1 KGHSH and CDR2 LQKENI.

The V and J genes are TRBV30 and TRBJ2-7; TRBD2 matches 11 bases. Germline V gene lookup returns CDR1 GTSNPN and CDR2 SVGIG (reference sequence). V lost 3 bases and J lost 3; bases outside the gene matches: 7. CDR3 size: 15 residues. The chain's CDR3 is CAWSLAGGYSYEQYF. For the CDR3, the DNA is TGTGCCTGGAGCCTAGCGGGGGGATATAGCTACGAGCAGTACTTC.

The chain joins TRBV18 to TRBJ1-1; D not resolved. The V gene lost 8 bases and the J gene lost 0 bases, with 13 bases spanning the gap. From germline, CDR1 is KGHSH and CDR2 LQKENI. The CDR3 has 14 amino acids. CDR3 DNA sequence: TGTGCCAGCCATCGGAGCGACATGAACACTGAAGCTTTCTTT. Encoded protein: CASHRSDMNTEAFF.

The chain is built from TRBV29-1 and TRBJ2-5, with 7 positions matching TRBD2. This CDR3 region has 13 residues. Germline lookup yields CDR1 SQVTM and CDR2 ANQGSEA. J was trimmed by 2 bases and V by 7 bases; bases with no gene match: 7. This CDR3 is CSAGRGEQETQYF. Here the CDR3 DNA reads TGCAGCGCGGGCCGGGGGGAGCAAGAGACCCAGTACTTC. The entire variable domain, with the rest obtained from reference TRBV29-1 and TRBJ2-5, is as follows: SAVISQKPSRDICQRGTSLTIQCQVDSQVTMMFWYRQQPGQSLTLIATANQGSEATYESGFVIDKFPISRPNLTFSTLTVSNMSPEDSSIYLCSAGRGEQETQYFGPGTRLLVL.

The rearrangement uses TRBV10-3 and TRBJ2-3, with 8 bases aligning to TRBD2. The CDR3 runs to 14 residues. V lost 11 bases and J lost 2; bases outside the gene matches: 9. Looked up from germline, CDR1 is ENHRY and CDR2 is SYGVKD. The CDR3 sequence: CAPSRGGHTDTQYF. The DNA for the CDR3 is TGTGCCCCAAGTCGGGGGGGCCACACAGATACGCAGTATTTT.

This clone has just a few counts. This chain uses TRBV19 with TRBJ1-6; TRBD1 matches at 7 bases. In germline, CDR1 is LNHDA, CDR2 SQIVND (reference sequence). Trimming removed 3 bases from V and 4 bases from J; junction bases left unmatched: 0. The CDR3 covers 14 residues. The CDR3 DNA follows: TGTGCCAGTAGTATGGGACAGTATAATTCACCCCTCCACTTT. This encodes CASSMGQYNSPLHF.

V usage is TRBV7-9 and J usage is TRBJ2-6; no clear D gene. The V gene lost 1 base and the J gene lost 0 bases, with 4 bases spanning the gap. This CDR3 comprises 15 residues. In germline, CDR1 is SEHNR, CDR2 FQNEAQ (reference sequence). The CDR3 is CASSLGLSGANVLTF. In nucleotides, the CDR3 is TGTGCCAGCAGCTTAGGGCTCTCTGGGGCCAACGTCCTGACTTTC. The whole variable domain, remainder taken from reference TRBV7-9 and TRBJ2-6, is DTGVSQNPRHKITKRGQNVTFRCDPISEHNRLYWYRQTLGQGPEFLTYFQNEAQLEKSRLLSDRFSAERPKGSFSTLEIQRTEQGDSAMYLCASSLGLSGANVLTFGAGSRLTVL.

This clone was recorded once. The chain employs TRBV7-3 and TRBJ2-5; TRBD1 is a possible D gene (6 bases). V was cut by 5 bases and J by 3 bases, with 13 bases left in between. The CDR3 has 14 amino acids. Germline V gene data show CDR1 as SGHTA and CDR2 as FQGTGA. The CDR3 nucleotides read TGTGCCAGCAGCCCATACAGGGACGAAGAGACCCAGTACTTC. Its protein product is CASSPYRDEETQYF.

CDR3 amino acids: CASRTQGTGSGYEQYF. CDR3 DNA sequence: TGTGCCAGCAGGACCCAGGGGACAGGGAGCGGTTACGAGCAGTACTTC. This chain links TRBV28 with TRBJ2-7; 9 bases are shared with TRBD1. This CDR3 region has 16 residues. Germline CDR1 is MDHEN and CDR2 is SYDVKM. J gave up 4 bases and V 6 bases, and 13 bases lay outside the gene matches.

The rearrangement uses TRBV30 and TRBJ1-1; 8 bases fit TRBD1. This CDR3 is built from 12 residues. The germline CDR1 and CDR2 sequences are GTSNPN and SVGIG (reference sequence). V trimming: 7 bases; J trimming: 5 bases; junction bases outside the gene matches: 6. The CDR3 nucleotides read TGTGCCTTCGACAGGGGAGGGACTGAAGCTTTCTTT. The encoded protein is CAFDRGGTEAFF.

This clone came up once. This chain connects TRBV11-3 to TRBJ2-2, with D perhaps being TRBD1 or TRBD2 (5 bases each). The CDR3 spans 15 residues. V lost 4 bases to trimming and J lost 6 bases, with 15 bases between them. From germline, CDR1 is SGHNT and CDR2 YENEEA. In nucleotides, the CDR3 is TGTGCCAGCAGCTGGTATGGGACGGGGCCCGGGGAGCTGTTTTTT. Translation gives CASSWYGTGPGELFF.

The CDR3 sequence is CATSRDTGNYGYTF. The DNA for the CDR3 is TGTGCCACCAGCAGAGATACAGGAAATTATGGCTACACCTTC. The chain links TRBV15 to TRBJ1-2, with a tentative D call TRBD1 (5 bases). Trimming removed 0 bases from V and 5 bases from J, with 10 bases in between. Per germline, CDR1 LNHNV and CDR2 YYDKDF (reference sequence). The CDR3 totals 14 residues.

The chain links TRBV6-5 to TRBJ2-7, with 10 nucleotides matching TRBD1. The CDR3 runs to 15 residues. V shed 5 bases and J 3 bases; nucleotides not matched to a gene: 7. Germline V gives CDR1 MNHEY, CDR2 SVGAGI. CDR3 region: CASSPRRTGGYEQYF. The CDR3 nucleotides are TGTGCCAGCAGTCCACGGAGGACAGGGGGCTACGAGCAGTACTTC.

V usage is TRBV19 and J usage is TRBJ1-5, with D maybe TRBD1 (6 bases). The CDR3 length is 15 residues. The germline V and J ends were trimmed by 1 base and 7 bases, with 14 bases remaining between them. Per germline, CDR1 LNHDA and CDR2 SQIVND (reference sequence). This CDR3 reads CASSIALQGSQPQHF. The CDR3 DNA reads as TGTGCCAGTAGTATAGCGCTACAGGGAAGCCAGCCCCAGCATTTT. Using reference TRBV19 and TRBJ1-5 for the parts outside the CDR3, the full variable domain is DGGITQSPKYLFRKEGQNVTLSCEQNLNHDAMYWYRQDPGQGLRLIYYSQIVNDFQKGDIAEGYSVSREKKESFPLTVTSAQKNPTAFYLCASSIALQGSQPQHFGDGTRLSIL.

V is TRBV7-6 and J is TRBJ1-5; D uncertain. The V and J ends lost 2 bases and 5 bases respectively, with 7 bases between them. This CDR3 is built from 13 residues. The V gene's germline CDR1 is SGHVS and CDR2 FNYEAQ. The CDR3 DNA reads as TGTGCCAGCAGCTTATTCTTCGATCAGCCCCAGCATTTT. Translated, it gives CASSLFFDQPQHF.

This clone was counted once. The chain has TRBV2 and TRBJ2-7, with 9 bases aligning to TRBD1. The germline V gene has CDR1 SNHLY and CDR2 FYNNEI. The J segment lost 5 bases and the V segment lost 0 bases, leaving 8 bases of the junction unmatched. The CDR3 has 16 residues. This CDR3 reads CASSEAWSDRGDEQYF. As DNA, the CDR3 is TGTGCCAGCAGTGAAGCTTGGTCGGACAGGGGAGACGAGCAGTACTTC.

The chain uses TRBV29-1 and TRBJ2-5; 7 positions agree with TRBD1. The CDR3 runs to 13 residues. CDR1 is SQVTM and CDR2 is ANQGSEA in the germline V gene. Trimming removed 4 bases from V and 1 base from J; junction bases left unmatched: 3. The CDR3 sequence: CSVARQGQETQYF. The CDR3 coding sequence is TGCAGCGTTGCCCGACAGGGCCAAGAGACCCAGTACTTC.

The J gene is TRBJ2-3, the V gene TRBV29-1; D gene ambiguous. Germline V gives CDR1 SQVTM, CDR2 ANQGSEA. The ends were cut back, 6 bases at V and 0 bases at J, with 10 bases in the middle. This CDR3 has 13 amino acids. The CDR3 DNA reads as TGCAGCGTGTTCTGGCAAAGCACAGATACGCAGTATTTT. This sequence encodes CSVFWQSTDTQYF.

The chain employs TRBV28 and TRBJ2-5; no reliable D call. Germline CDR1 MDHEN, CDR2 SYDVKM. Trimming cost V 4 bases and J 0 bases, with 15 bases left between them. CDR3 size: 16 residues. CDR3 region: CASSSHASGYQETQYF. The CDR3 DNA is TGTGCCAGCAGTTCCCACGCTAGTGGGTACCAAGAGACCCAGTACTTC.

The chain employs TRBV28 and TRBJ2-3; 7 bases are shared with TRBD2. The J segment lost 1 base and the V segment lost 5 bases, leaving 9 bases of the junction unmatched. Germline V gene data show CDR1 as MDHEN and CDR2 as SYDVKM. The CDR3 extends over 16 amino acids. The CDR3 sequence: CASSMPGAGGTDTQYF. CDR3 bases: TGTGCCAGCAGTATGCCCGGGGCGGGAGGCACAGATACGCAGTATTTT.

The V and J genes are TRBV7-9 and TRBJ2-1, with unresolved D. The CDR3 covers 13 residues. The V gene's germline CDR1 is SEHNR and CDR2 FQNEAQ (reference sequence). V gave up 5 bases and J gave up 8 bases, with 13 bases separating them. The CDR3 sequence is CASSHPEVDEQFF. CDR3 nucleotide sequence: TGTGCCAGCAGCCATCCCGAGGTCGATGAGCAGTTCTTC.

V is TRBV7-2 and J is TRBJ1-3; D unclear. The germline V and J ends were trimmed by 4 bases and 2 bases, with 6 bases remaining between them. The germline CDR1 and CDR2 sequences are SGHTA and FQGNSA. The CDR3 covers 13 residues. CDR3 sequence (DNA): TGTGCCAGCAGCTCTAGTCCTGGAAACACCATATATTTT. Translation gives CASSSSPGNTIYF.

V is TRBV4-1 and J is TRBJ2-7, with D perhaps matching TRBD2 (5 bases). The CDR3 has 18 residues. The germline gives CDR1 MGHRA, CDR2 YSYEKL. Trimming cost V 4 bases and J 4 bases, with 26 bases left between them. The CDR3 DNA reads TGCGCCAGCAGCCTAACCTCTCTTTTAGCACTAGAAGGGTACGAGCAGTACTTC. Protein product: CASSLTSLLALEGYEQYF.